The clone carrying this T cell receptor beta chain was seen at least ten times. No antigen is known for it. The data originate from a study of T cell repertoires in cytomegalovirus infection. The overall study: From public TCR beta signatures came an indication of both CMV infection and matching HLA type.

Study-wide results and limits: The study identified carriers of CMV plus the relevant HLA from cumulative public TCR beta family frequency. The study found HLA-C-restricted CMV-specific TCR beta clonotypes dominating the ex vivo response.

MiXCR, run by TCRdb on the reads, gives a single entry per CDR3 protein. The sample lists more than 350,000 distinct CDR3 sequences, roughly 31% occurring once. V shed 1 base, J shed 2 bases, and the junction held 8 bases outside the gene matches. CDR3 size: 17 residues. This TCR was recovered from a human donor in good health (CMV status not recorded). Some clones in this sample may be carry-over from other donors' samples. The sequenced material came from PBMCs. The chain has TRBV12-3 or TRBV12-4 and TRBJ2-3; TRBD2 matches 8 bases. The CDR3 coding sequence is TGTGCCAGCAGTTTAGGTGGAGGGCGGGGGGTCACAGATACGCAGTATTTT. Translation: CASSLGGGRGVTDTQYF.